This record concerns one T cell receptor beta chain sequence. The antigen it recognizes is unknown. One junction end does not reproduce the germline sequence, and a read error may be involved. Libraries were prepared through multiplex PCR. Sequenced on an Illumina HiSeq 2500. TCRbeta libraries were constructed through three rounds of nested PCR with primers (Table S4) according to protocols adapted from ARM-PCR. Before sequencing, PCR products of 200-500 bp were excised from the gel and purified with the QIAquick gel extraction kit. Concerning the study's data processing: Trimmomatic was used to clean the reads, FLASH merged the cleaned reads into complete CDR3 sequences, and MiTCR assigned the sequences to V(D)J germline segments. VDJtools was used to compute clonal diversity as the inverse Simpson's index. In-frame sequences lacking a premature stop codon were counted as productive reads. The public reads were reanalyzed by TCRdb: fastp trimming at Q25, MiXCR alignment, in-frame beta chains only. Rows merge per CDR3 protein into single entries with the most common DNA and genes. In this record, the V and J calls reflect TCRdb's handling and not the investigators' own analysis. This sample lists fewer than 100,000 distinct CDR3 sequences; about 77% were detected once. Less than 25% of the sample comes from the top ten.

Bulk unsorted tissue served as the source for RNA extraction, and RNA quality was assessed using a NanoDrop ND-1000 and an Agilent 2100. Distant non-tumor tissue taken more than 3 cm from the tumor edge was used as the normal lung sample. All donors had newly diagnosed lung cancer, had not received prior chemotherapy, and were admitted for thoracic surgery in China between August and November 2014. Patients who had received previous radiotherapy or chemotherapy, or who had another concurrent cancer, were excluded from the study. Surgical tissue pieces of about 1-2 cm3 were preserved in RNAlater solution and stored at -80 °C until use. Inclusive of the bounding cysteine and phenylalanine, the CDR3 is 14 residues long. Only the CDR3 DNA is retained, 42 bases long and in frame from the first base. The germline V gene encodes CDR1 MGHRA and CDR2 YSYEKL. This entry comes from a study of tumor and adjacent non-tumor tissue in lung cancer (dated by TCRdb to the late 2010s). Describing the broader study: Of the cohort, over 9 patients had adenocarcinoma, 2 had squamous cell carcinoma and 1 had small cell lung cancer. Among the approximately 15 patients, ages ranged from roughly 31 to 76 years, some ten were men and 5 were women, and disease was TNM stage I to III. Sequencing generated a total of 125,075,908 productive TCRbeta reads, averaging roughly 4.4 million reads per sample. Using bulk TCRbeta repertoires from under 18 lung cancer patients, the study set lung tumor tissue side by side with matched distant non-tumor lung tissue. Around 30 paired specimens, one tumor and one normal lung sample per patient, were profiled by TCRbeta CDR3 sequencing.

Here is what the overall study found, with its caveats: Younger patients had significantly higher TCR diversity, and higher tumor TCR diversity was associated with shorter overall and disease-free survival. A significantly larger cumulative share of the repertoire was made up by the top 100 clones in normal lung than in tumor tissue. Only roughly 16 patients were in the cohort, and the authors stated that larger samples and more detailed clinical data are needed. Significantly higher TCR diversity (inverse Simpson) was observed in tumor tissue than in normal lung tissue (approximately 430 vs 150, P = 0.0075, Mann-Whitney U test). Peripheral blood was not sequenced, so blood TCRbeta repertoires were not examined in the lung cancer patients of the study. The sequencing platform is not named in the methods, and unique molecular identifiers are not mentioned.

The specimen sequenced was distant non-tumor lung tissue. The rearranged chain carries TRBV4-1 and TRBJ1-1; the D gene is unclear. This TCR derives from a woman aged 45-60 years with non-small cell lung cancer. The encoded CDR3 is CASSRVVPSTEAFF. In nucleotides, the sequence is TGCGCCAGCAGCCGAGTCGTCCCGAGCACCGAAGCTTTCTTC.